This T cell receptor beta chain comes out of a study of CD8 T cells in ankylosing spondylitis. Findings and limits, study-wide: Characteristic of ankylosing spondylitis blood, it appeared, was a TCR beta motif comprising eight highly homologous variants. Earlier reports found some motif variants in synovial fluid and blood in reactive arthritis. The clones that were linked to disease were reported to be significantly enriched in matched synovial fluid samples from ankylosing spondylitis patients. Disease-linked clones bore a CD8+ phenotype, appearing relatively rarely in peripheral blood.

Quantitative 5'-RACE with molecular barcodes was used to make the TCR beta libraries. TCRdb analysed the 5' RACE reads with MiXCR anew, one entry per CDR3 protein. In the table there are fewer than 750,000 distinct CDR3 sequences, around 19% of which are singletons. The CDR3 extends over 16 amino acids. Germline CDR1 is SGHKS and CDR2 is YYEKEE (reference sequence). V trimming: 0 bases; J trimming: 4 bases; junction bases outside the gene matches: 7. Note on this clonotype: Its antigen is as yet unknown.

What was sequenced was blood, either unsorted or a sorted T cell fraction (not recorded which). V gene TRBV5-5 combines with J gene TRBJ1-2; 9 bases are a match to TRBD1. The sequence came from a male donor with ankylosing spondylitis. The CDR3 bases are TGTGCCAGCAGCTTGGGTCCGGGACAGGGAGGCTATGGCTACACCTTC. Its translation is CASSLGPGQGGYGYTF.